A selection of T cell receptor beta chains follows, all from one sample in a study of T cell repertoires in cytomegalovirus infection. TCRdb processed the reads anew with MiXCR; each CDR3 protein has one entry. The sample consists of 510,000 or so distinct CDR3 sequences, around a quarter of them appearing once. The sequencing input was PBMCs. Receptors originate from a human donor in good health (CMV status not recorded). Some clones in this sample may be carry-over from other donors' samples. CDR3s include the opening cysteine and the closing phenylalanine or tryptophan.

cdr3_length v_call cdr3_aa
13 TRBV28 CASMPTDQETQYF
15 TRBV7-2 CASSLTGQGEKTQYF
17 TRBV7-4 CASNKTYAGQWDNEQFF
12 TRBV20-1 CSARTGGSPLHF
12 TRBV5-1 CASSLGSNEQYF
16 TRBV10-3 CAISGGGRQGDTEAFF
13 TRBV19 CASGDRVDSPLHF
17 TRBV7-2 CASSLRVYGRTKNIQYF
16 TRBV5-6 CASSQRPGSDTGELFF
13 TRBV7-2 CASSKGRASEQYF
12 TRBV29-1 CSVALAGEKLFF
14 TRBV27 CASTNLLTRNGYTF
13 TRBV5-4 CASSPSGGRQAFF
12 TRBV29-1 CSVRTALNTQYF
15 TRBV7-2 CASSLSGTRGDTQYF
13 TRBV19 CASSPSHTGELFF
16 TRBV7-2 CASSLGGQGRSGGYTF
12 TRBV2 CATWTGYNEQFF
12 TRBV19 CASTKGNNEQFF
12 TRBV24-1 CATSVSGRELFF
12 TRBV12-5 CASGLVAPEQFF
18 TRBV7-8 CASSLRTAGMATNEKLFF
15 TRBV24-1 CATSDATGGNTEAFF
16 TRBV4-3 CASSSYSGNLGGELFF
17 TRBV29-1 CSAAEGRGVVSKNIQYF
11 TRBV14 CASSLSGALHF
14 TRBV20-1 CSALAGANTGELFF
14 TRBV7-4 CASSPDSVRAPQHF
13 TRBV6-5 CASTIAGQETQYF
11 TRBV6-1 CASNPSREQFF
14 TRBV4-1 CASGASGTTDTQYF
15 TRBV19 CASSVRTGDPQPQHF
15 TRBV4-1 CASSLPAQVNEKLFF
15 TRBV7-2 CASSPRESGNEKLFF
15 TRBV27 CASSYRHYSNQPQHF
12 TRBV30 CAWMGRGQEAFF
17 TRBV12-3/TRBV12-4 CASSLVTGPGSGETQYF
11 TRBV24-1 CATSDRETQYF
15 TRBV7-2 CASSQTLQINQPQHF
13 TRBV19 CASSLTDTYSAFF
15 TRBV15 CATSREGNSNTEAFF
15 TRBV7-2 CASSLGVGGHYGYTF
13 TRBV7-3 CASSLMGDTEAFF
14 TRBV7-8 CATSRDNEREKLFF
17 TRBV12-3/TRBV12-4 CASRGVEGGKSNQPQHF